This TCR beta chain emerged from a study of CD8 T cells in Susac syndrome. TEMRA cells underwent FACS enrichment and CD8+ and CD4+ T cells underwent negative isolation. From germline, CDR1 is SGHRS and CDR2 YFSETQ. V lost 5 bases, J lost 0 bases, and 18 bases lay in between. There are 18 residues in the CDR3. The RNA input was roughly 0.45 to 1 ug, and it was reverse transcribed with random hexamers. A multiplex approach, immunoSEQ multiplex PCR, amplified TCR beta CDR3 across 54 Vbeta and 13 Jbeta. A single record per CDR3 protein comes from TCRdb applying MiXCR to the immunoSEQ multiplex PCR reads. The sample includes 85,000 to 90,000 distinct CDR3 sequences, approximately 92% of them seen just once.

This TCR was recovered from a human donor in good health. V usage is TRBV5-1 and J usage is TRBJ2-6, with D possibly being TRBD1 or TRBD2 (6 bases each). Sequenced sample: CD8+ T cells from PBMCs. CDR3 nucleotide sequence: TGCGCCAGCAGGCCCCTAGGGGGGTTTAGCTCTGGGGCCAACGTCCTGACTTTC. Amino acid sequence: CASRPLGGFSSGANVLTF.